Listed below are T cell receptor beta chains from one sample, sequenced in a study of blood T cell repertoires in COVID-19. This table comes from immunoSEQ multiplex PCR, and its TCRdb copy is limited to in-frame clones, with some not included. The table shows some 300,000 clones, with about 90% occurring only once. Sequencing was performed on PBMCs or T cells enriched from blood (not recorded which). The receptors were gathered from a woman in her 30s who had recovered from COVID-19. The CDR3 runs from the conserved cysteine through the conserved F or W. D genes are given only for firm matches.

TRBV9	NA	CASSPRGGGGSYEQYF
TRBV5-5	NA	CASSLPRGGNEKLFF
TRBV6-5	NA	CASRLDSNYGYTF
TRBV7-8	TRBD2	CASSVSPRTSGGGETQYF
TRBV6-4	TRBD1	CASSDSGQGTQYF
TRBV6-5	TRBD2	CASSYGGGAPATQYF
TRBV28	NA	CASSQGGEGTDTQYF
TRBV12-3/TRBV12-4	TRBD1	CASATGEDGYTF
TRBV28	TRBD1	CASTPLRTGGMDEQYF
TRBV14	TRBD1	CASSTRQGALRPQYF
TRBV5-1	NA	CASSSGTKSYEQYF
TRBV19	NA	CASSIRTGSNEKLFF
TRBV2	TRBD1	CASRQGLNYGYTF
TRBV11-2	NA	CASSSGTRNTGELFF
TRBV28	TRBD1	CATILGTGSFNYGYTF
TRBV7-9	NA	CASSPGREKTEAFF
TRBV7-9	NA	CASSPDYDTGELFF
TRBV5-1	NA	CASSQGPSGTGELFF
TRBV28	TRBD2	CASSYASGAEQYF
TRBV24-1	TRBD2	CATSDAGTSGKETQYF
TRBV5-3	TRBD2	CARSLAREGPTDTQYF
TRBV19	NA	CASSIGGSGSYEQYF
TRBV30	NA	CAWSVPVFPTGFYEQYF
TRBV12-5	TRBD1	CASGFHRGNEKLFF
TRBV6-5	NA	CASTIKGEGPEAFF
TRBV7-2	TRBD1	CASSSLTGDYGYTF
TRBV28	TRBD1	CASSLGGSSGNTIYF
TRBV20-1	TRBD1	CSASNPGQGRADTQYF
TRBV28	NA	CASSSPGPYGYTF
TRBV7-9	NA	CASSSVREQYF
TRBV5-4	NA	CASSLKREFGYNEQFF
TRBV18	TRBD1	CASSPRQGTEAFF
TRBV3-1/TRBV3-2	NA	CASSPGSRRSHQETQYF
TRBV19	NA	CASSGPGGNNQPQHF
TRBV5-8	NA	CASSLYKQYF
TRBV10-1	TRBD2	CASRSGGTDNEQFF
TRBV12-2	NA	CASRFGRFLRNEQFF
TRBV5-1	TRBD1	CASSSPPGQGLFSDNEQFF
TRBV6-5	TRBD1	CASSPRGRGFYEQYF
TRBV10-1	TRBD1	CASRETGGAGELFF
TRBV24-1	TRBD1	CATSDSPGTGGSYGYTF
TRBV12-3/TRBV12-4	NA	CASSPGVNTEAFF
TRBV19	TRBD1	CASSKRKGQGTGNTIYF
TRBV6-1	NA	CASSEGFSGNTIYF
TRBV7-8	NA	CASSFRTDQPQHF
TRBV30	TRBD1	CAWSVPTGGNEKLFF
TRBV13	TRBD2	CASSLGTSGVFAYNEQFF
TRBV7-8	NA	CASSLGAGQSYEQYF
TRBV28	NA	CASRDSRIAKNIQYF
TRBV9	TRBD1	CASSPRGQGNSYEQYF
TRBV29-1	NA	CSVSGTATNEKLFF
TRBV4-1	NA	CASSQDGKRNTGELFF
TRBV7-2	TRBD1	CASSLEKQGAANYGYTF